The 8 T cell receptor beta chains below all came from one sample that was sequenced in a study of shared clonotypes between healthy human individuals (dated by TCRdb to the early 2020s). The library was generated by the immunoSEQ multiplex PCR assay. TCRdb stores this immuneACCESS table with in-frame sequences only. Part of the clones is absent; in the studies checked, under half of the shortfall reflects unresolved V genes, and no reason is known for the rest. In this sample the table shows about 2 million clones, less than 95% of which occur a single time. Jointly, the top ten make up less than 1.5% of the sample. CD8 naive samples were CD45RO-negative cells positively selected for CCR7, giving a CD45RA+CCR7+ population that excluded TemRA cells. Sequenced sample: naive CD8+ T cells sorted from blood. In light of the paper, this sample's cell subset or site label describes: CD45RA+CCR7+. Receptors were obtained from a man aged 18 to 29 in good health.

The chain has TRBV6-6 and TRBJ1-4; D is undetermined. Germline assignment: CDR1 MNHNY and CDR2 SVGAGI (reference sequence). CDR3 length: 12 amino acids. V lost 8 bases to trimming and J lost 3 bases, with 7 bases between them. CDR3 residues: CASGAPNEKLFF. In nucleotides, the CDR3 is TGTGCCAGCGGCGCCCCTAATGAAAAACTGTTTTTT.

This clone was seen a handful of times. The V and J genes are TRBV9 and TRBJ2-1, with 9 bases fitting TRBD2. Germline V CDR1 and CDR2: SGDLS, YYNGEE. The CDR3 loop spans 14 amino acids. J lost 10 bases, V lost 7 bases, and 12 bases had no gene match. The CDR3 DNA reads as TGTGCCAGCGCCCTGAGCGGGAGGTTAGACGAGCAGTTCTTC. This sequence encodes CASALSGRLDEQFF.

This chain connects TRBV6-1 to TRBJ2-7; D gene ambiguous. V shed 6 bases and J shed 5 bases, with 11 bases lying between them. Germline assignment: CDR1 MNHNS and CDR2 SASEGT. The CDR3 consists of 12 residues. The CDR3 coding sequence is TGTGCCAGCAGCCCCCTGGGGAACGAGCAGTACTTC. Protein sequence: CASSPLGNEQYF.

The chain has TRBV7-9 and TRBJ2-7; the D gene is possibly TRBD2 (6 bases). Trimming stripped 4 bases from V and 0 bases from J, with 16 bases between. The CDR3 has 16 residues. The V gene's germline CDR1 is SEHNR and CDR2 FQNEAQ (reference sequence). CDR3 coding DNA: TGTGCCAGCAGCTCTCCAATCACCGGGAGCTCCTACGAGCAGTACTTC. Translation: CASSSPITGSSYEQYF.

This sequence joins TRBV9 and TRBJ2-2, with 7 bases identical to TRBD2. This CDR3 spans 15 amino acids. Germline V CDR1 and CDR2: SGDLS, YYNGEE. V lost 0 bases and J lost 4; bases outside the gene matches: 3. CDR3 DNA sequence: TGTGCCAGCAGCGTAGCTACGGGGGGCACCGGGGAGCTGTTTTTT. This gives the protein CASSVATGGTGELFF.

The chain joins TRBV5-8 to TRBJ1-3; D remains unclear. The CDR3 contains 15 residues. Germline V gene data show CDR1 as SGHTS and CDR2 as YDEGEE. The V and J ends lost 0 bases and 0 bases respectively, with 7 bases between them. DNA of the CDR3: TGTGCCAGCAGCTTGGAGGGAGACTCTGGAAACACCATATATTTT. Translating it yields CASSLEGDSGNTIYF.

Worth noting for this clone: The germline gene is not matched at one end of the junction; a read error may be the cause. This chain uses TRBV7-7 with TRBJ2-1; D is tentatively TRBD1 or TRBD2 (5 bases each). Germline assignment: CDR1 SSHAT and CDR2 FNYEAQ (reference sequence). The CDR3 runs 14 residues. The CDR3 DNA reads TGTGCTAGCAGCTTAAGGCAGGGAGCCAATGAGCAGTTCTTC. It codes for CASSLRQGANEQFF.

About this clone itself: Its ends do not fully match the called genes, so a read error is possible. V and J are TRBV7-2 and TRBJ1-2, with D possibly matching TRBD1 (5 bases). The germline CDR1 and CDR2 sequences are SGHTA and FQGNSA. This CDR3 has 12 residues. CDR3 nucleotides: TGTGCCAGCAGCCCAACCGGGACGGATCATTCCTTC. This translates into CASSPTGTDHSF.